Each of the 18 T cell receptor beta chains below was sequenced from the same sample in a study of Graves' ophthalmopathy and Graves' hyperthyroidism. Amplification of TCR beta CDR3 regions used RNA transcripts. HTBI primers served in a first-round RT-PCR, which a second-round multiplex PCR followed. MiXCR was run by TCRdb on the multiplex PCR reads, yielding one entry per CDR3 protein. Found here are over a million distinct CDR3 sequences, less than 45% of them singletons; the top ten hold 11%. Material for sequencing was peripheral blood or thyroid tissue (not recorded which). Receptors originate from an adult man with Graves' hyperthyroidism.

This clonotype has at least ten counts. This chain connects TRBV7-8 to TRBJ2-6, with D unclear. This CDR3 is 17 amino acids long. CDR1 and CDR2 (germline): SGHVS, FQNEAQ. Trimming pared 1 base from V and 0 bases from J, leaving 10 bases between. In nucleotides, the CDR3 is TGTGCCAGCAGCTTAGTTGGCAGGTACTCTGGGGCCAACGTCCTGACTTTC. Protein sequence: CASSLVGRYSGANVLTF.

The chain links TRBV9 to TRBJ1-2; D possibly corresponds to TRBD1 (5 bases). V dropped 4 bases and J dropped 5 bases, with 18 bases sitting between them. Germline-derived CDR1 and CDR2 are SGDLS and YYNGEE. This CDR3 region has 15 residues. As DNA, the CDR3 is TGTGCCAGCAGCTTATCGGGACGGAACGTATATGGCTACACCTTC. Its translation: CASSLSGRNVYGYTF.

V gene TRBV29-1 combines with J gene TRBJ2-7; D is possibly TRBD1 (6 bases). In germline, CDR1 is SQVTM, CDR2 ANQGSEA. This CDR3 is built from 15 residues. Trimming removed 4 bases at V and 0 bases at J, with 16 bases between. The CDR3 sequence is CSVVPNRVNSYEQYF. The CDR3 bases are TGCAGCGTTGTACCTAACAGGGTCAACTCCTACGAGCAGTACTTC.

Ten or more counts support this clonotype. This chain uses TRBV20-1 with TRBJ1-4; 8 bases map to TRBD1. After removal of 2 bases from V and 7 bases from J, the junction contained 3 bases not matched to a gene. Looked up from germline, CDR1 is DFQATT and CDR2 is SNEGSKA (reference sequence). The CDR3 contains 13 residues. The CDR3: CSARPRGPEKLFF. CDR3 sequence (DNA): TGCAGTGCTAGACCCAGGGGGCCTGAAAAACTGTTTTTT.

This clonotype was picked up many times. This chain uses TRBV10-3 with TRBJ2-7; D is possibly TRBD2 (6 bases). V was clipped by 4 bases and J by 2 bases, with 9 bases between them. The CDR3 extends over 13 amino acids. CDR1 ENHRY and CDR2 SYGVKD come from the germline V gene. In DNA form, the CDR3 reads TGTGCCATCAGTGGACGACTAGCCTACGAGCAGTACTTC. Amino acid sequence: CAISGRLAYEQYF.

V and J are TRBV7-8 and TRBJ1-5; 7 bases map to TRBD1. The J call may be incorrect, as the DNA end agrees better with TRBJ2-3. CDR1 and CDR2 (germline): SGHVS, FQNEAQ. The CDR3 totals 15 residues. The CDR3 DNA reads as TGTGCCAGCAGCTTAACCGGGACAGTGGCAGATACGCAGTATTTT. Amino acid sequence: CASSLTGTVADTQYF.

This clonotype was recorded a few times. The chain combines TRBV14 with TRBJ2-2; a possible D gene is TRBD1 (5 bases). The CDR3 consists of 16 residues. The ends were cut back, 4 bases at V and 0 bases at J, with 12 bases in the middle. The germline V gene has CDR1 SGHDN and CDR2 FVKESK. The CDR3 DNA follows: TGTGCCAGCAGCCCCCGGACACTGGCGAACACCGGGGAGCTGTTTTTT. This gives the protein CASSPRTLANTGELFF.

The V and J genes are TRBV2 and TRBJ2-7; 12 positions match TRBD2. In germline, CDR1 is SNHLY, CDR2 FYNNEI. Trimming at V came to 7 bases and at J to 3 bases, leaving 1 base not matched to a gene. This CDR3 comprises 13 residues. CDR3 region: CASTSGRDYEQYF. CDR3 DNA sequence: TGTGCCAGCACTAGCGGGAGGGACTACGAGCAGTACTTC. The whole variable domain, filled in from reference TRBV2 and TRBJ2-7, reads EPEVTQTPSHQVTQMGQEVILRCVPISNHLYFYWYRQILGQKVEFLVSFYNNEISEKSEIFDDQFSVERPDGSNFTLKIRSTKLEDSAMYFCASTSGRDYEQYFGPGTRLTVT.

This clonotype was seen a few times. The chain is built from TRBV20-1 and TRBJ2-7; 8 nucleotides agree with TRBD1. V shed 6 bases and J 2 bases; nucleotides not matched to a gene: 12. CDR3 length: 15 residues. Germline-derived CDR1 and CDR2 are DFQATT and SNEGSKA (reference sequence). For the CDR3, the DNA is TGCAGTGCGAATCCCCCGGACAGGGCTCCCTACGAGCAGTACTTC. This sequence encodes CSANPPDRAPYEQYF.

CDR3 amino acids: CASSPGHFLTF. For the CDR3, the DNA is TGTGCCAGCAGCCCCGGACACTTCTTAACCTTC. The rearrangement uses TRBV11-3 and TRBJ1-2, with D tentatively TRBD1 (5 bases). V was cut by 5 bases and J by 14 bases, with 15 bases left in between. This CDR3 region has 11 residues. Germline V gene data show CDR1 as SGHNT and CDR2 as YENEEA.

Only a few counts were recorded for this clonotype. A read error is possible here, since a much larger clone lies one base away. The V call is TRBV15, the J call TRBJ2-7; D may correspond to TRBD1 or TRBD2 (5 bases each). The CDR3 has 15 residues. From germline, CDR1 is LNHNV and CDR2 YYDKDF (reference sequence). V was pared by 4 bases and J by 3 bases, with 16 bases between. CDR3 bases: TGTGCCACCAGCAAAAGGGACGGGAAGAGCTACGAGCAGTACTTC. Protein sequence: CATSKRDGKSYEQYF.

To note about this clonotype: This may be a read error: a much more frequent sequence differs by one nucleotide. V and J are TRBV20-1 and TRBJ1-4; TRBD1 aligns across 9 bases. This CDR3 region has 13 residues. Germline V lookup: CDR1 DFQATT, CDR2 SNEGSKA (reference sequence). The CDR3 is CSALGQGSGKPFF. The CDR3 DNA is TGCAGTGCTTTGGGACAGGGTTCGGGTAAACCGTTTTTT.

This clonotype occurred many times. The chain employs TRBV7-9 and TRBJ2-2, with 7 bases matching TRBD1. The CDR3 spans 13 residues. J gave up 5 bases and V 7 bases, and 4 bases lay outside the gene matches. CDR1 is SEHNR and CDR2 is FQNEAQ in the germline V gene (reference sequence). This chain's CDR3 is CASKGQLTGELFF. The CDR3 DNA sequence: TGTGCCAGCAAGGGACAGCTGACCGGGGAGCTGTTTTTT.

The sample holds many counts of this clonotype. V usage is TRBV15 and J usage is TRBJ2-2, with 7 bases lining up with TRBD1. After removal of 1 base from V and 1 base from J, the junction contained 0 bases not matched to a gene. Germline V gene lookup returns CDR1 LNHNV and CDR2 YYDKDF (reference sequence). This CDR3 is 15 amino acids long. CDR3 in amino acids: CATSRGTGNTGELFF. DNA for the CDR3: TGTGCCACCAGCAGAGGGACAGGGAACACCGGGGAGCTGTTTTTT. Based on the CDR3 plus reference TRBV15 and TRBJ2-2, the full variable domain is DAMVIQNPRYQVTQFGKPVTLSCSQTLNHNVMYWYQQKSSQAPKLLFHYYDKDFNNEADTPDNFQSRRPNTSFCFLDIRSPGLGDTAMYLCATSRGTGNTGELFFGEGSRLTVL.

This clonotype was detected ten times or more. The V gene is TRBV14, the J gene TRBJ1-6; no definite D call. Trimming took off 1 base at V and 0 bases at J, with 4 bases between the two ends. Germline V gene data show CDR1 as SGHDN and CDR2 as FVKESK. The CDR3 has 15 amino acids. The CDR3 region is CASSQGSSYNSPLHF. The CDR3 DNA sequence: TGTGCCAGCAGCCAAGGGAGCTCCTATAATTCACCCCTCCACTTT.

The chain joins TRBV5-8 to TRBJ2-7; the D gene is possibly TRBD2 (5 bases). Trimming stripped 0 bases from V and 1 base from J, with 11 bases between. The CDR3 sequence is 15 residues long. Germline values: CDR1 SGHTS, CDR2 YDEGEE. The DNA of the CDR3 is TGTGCCAGCAGCTTGGCCCTCGGGATATCCTACGAGCAGTACTTC. Its translation is CASSLALGISYEQYF.

This clonotype has a single count. A single base separates this from a much larger clone, so it may be a read error. Without the conserved terminal phenylalanine or tryptophan, this CDR3 likely stems from a read error. The chain employs TRBV12-3 or TRBV12-4 and TRBJ2-7; TRBD1 matches 10 bases. Unmatched junction bases numbered 8, after V lost 6 bases and J lost 3 bases. CDR3 length: 15 amino acids. CDR3 region: CASSQARDRGYEQYS. CDR3 sequence (DNA): TGTGCCAGCAGCCAAGCTCGGGACAGGGGCTACGAGCAGTACTCC.

There are many counts of this clonotype. This rearrangement joins TRBV14 to TRBJ2-5; D unclear. The CDR3 runs to 12 residues. V lost 4 bases and J lost 7, with 10 bases in between. CDR1 is SGHDN and CDR2 is FVKESK in the germline V gene. The CDR3 loop is CASSRSVGTQYF. The CDR3 DNA reads as TGTGCCAGCAGCCGATCTGTGGGGACCCAGTACTTC.